This is a list of T cell receptor beta chains from one sample in a study of T cell responses to AZD1222 COVID-19 vaccine. TCRdb keeps only in-frame clones here, not all; method: immunoSEQ multiplex PCR. The table has 85,000 to 90,000 clones, about 88% seen once. This specimen was peripheral blood, taken 28 days after the second AZD1222 dose. The receptor set was obtained from an adult who received the AZD1222 COVID-19 vaccine. Both conserved end residues are part of each CDR3. Each record gives: J gene, D gene, clone size, V gene, CDR3 protein, CDR3 DNA. The D gene is left open where the match is weak. Size tells how often a clone was seen (once, few, many) or the class of an expanded clone, and some rows leave it out.

J gene: TRBJ2-3; D gene: NA; clone size: NA; V gene: TRBV7-6; CDR3 protein: CASSLLAMATDTQYF; CDR3 DNA: TGTGCCAGCAGCTTACTAGCAATGGCCACAGATACGCAGTATTTT
J gene: TRBJ1-1; D gene: NA; clone size: NA; V gene: TRBV12-3/TRBV12-4; CDR3 protein: CASRSKEATEAFF; CDR3 DNA: TGTGCCAGCAGATCAAAAGAAGCCACTGAAGCTTTCTTT
J gene: TRBJ2-2; D gene: TRBD2; clone size: NA; V gene: TRBV9; CDR3 protein: CASSVASGGATGELFF; CDR3 DNA: TGTGCCAGCAGCGTAGCAAGCGGGGGGGCCACCGGGGAGCTGTTTTTT
J gene: TRBJ1-3; D gene: TRBD1; clone size: NA; V gene: TRBV7-8; CDR3 protein: CASSPQGVPGNTIYF; CDR3 DNA: TGTGCCAGCAGCCCCCAGGGGGTGCCTGGAAACACCATATATTTT
J gene: TRBJ2-1; D gene: TRBD1; clone size: NA; V gene: TRBV2; CDR3 protein: CASSGQGNEQFF; CDR3 DNA: TGTGCCAGCAGCGGACAGGGGAATGAGCAGTTCTTC
J gene: TRBJ1-1; D gene: NA; clone size: NA; V gene: TRBV3-1/TRBV3-2; CDR3 protein: CASSQDSAARTEAFF; CDR3 DNA: TGTGCCAGCAGCCAAGATAGCGCTGCAAGGACTGAAGCTTTCTTT
J gene: TRBJ2-1; D gene: NA; clone size: NA; V gene: TRBV5-4; CDR3 protein: CASSLRTGYNEQFF; CDR3 DNA: TGTGCCAGCAGCTTGAGAACTGGCTACAATGAGCAGTTCTTC
J gene: TRBJ2-3; D gene: TRBD2; clone size: NA; V gene: TRBV4-2; CDR3 protein: CASSQDLAGQTDTQYF; CDR3 DNA: TGTGCCAGCAGCCAAGATCTAGCGGGTCAAACAGATACGCAGTATTTT
J gene: TRBJ1-2; D gene: TRBD1; clone size: once; V gene: TRBV7-6; CDR3 protein: CASSLNPTGGSDGYTF; CDR3 DNA: TGTGCCAGCAGCTTAAACCCGACAGGGGGTAGTGATGGCTACACCTTC
J gene: TRBJ2-2; D gene: TRBD2; clone size: NA; V gene: TRBV7-3; CDR3 protein: CASSALSGGGTGELFF; CDR3 DNA: TGTGCCAGCAGCGCTCTTAGTGGCGGGGGCACCGGGGAGCTGTTTTTT
J gene: TRBJ1-1; D gene: NA; clone size: NA; V gene: TRBV12-5; CDR3 protein: CASGIGVNTEAFF; CDR3 DNA: TGTGCTAGTGGCATTGGAGTAAACACTGAAGCTTTCTTT
J gene: TRBJ1-5; D gene: NA; clone size: once; V gene: TRBV7-2; CDR3 protein: CASSLTRAQLGPQHF; CDR3 DNA: TGTGCCAGCAGCTTAACCCGGGCCCAGCTTGGGCCCCAGCATTTT
J gene: TRBJ2-3; D gene: TRBD1; clone size: NA; V gene: TRBV15; CDR3 protein: CATSKRTGGLQGTQYF; CDR3 DNA: TGTGCCACCAGCAAGAGGACAGGGGGCCTTCAGGGTACGCAGTATTTT
J gene: TRBJ2-4; D gene: NA; clone size: NA; V gene: TRBV2; CDR3 protein: CASSDMGGDIQYF; CDR3 DNA: TGTGCCAGCAGTGATATGGGGGGTGACATTCAGTACTTC
J gene: TRBJ2-1; D gene: TRBD1; clone size: NA; V gene: TRBV7-2; CDR3 protein: CASSPSTGWSYNEQFF; CDR3 DNA: TGTGCCAGCAGCCCCTCGACAGGGTGGTCCTACAATGAGCAGTTCTTC
J gene: TRBJ1-1; D gene: NA; clone size: NA; V gene: TRBV2; CDR3 protein: CASSGPSGTEAFF; CDR3 DNA: TGTGCCAGCAGTGGTCCTTCAGGAACTGAAGCTTTCTTT
J gene: TRBJ1-2; D gene: NA; clone size: once; V gene: TRBV6-5; CDR3 protein: CASSSGYLNYGYTF; CDR3 DNA: TGTGCCAGCAGTTCAGGGTATTTGAACTATGGCTACACCTTC
J gene: TRBJ2-5; D gene: TRBD2; clone size: NA; V gene: TRBV6-5; CDR3 protein: CASRKIAGGRETQYF; CDR3 DNA: TGTGCCAGCAGAAAAATAGCGGGGGGGCGGGAGACCCAGTACTTC
J gene: TRBJ1-1; D gene: TRBD1; clone size: NA; V gene: TRBV3-1/TRBV3-2; CDR3 protein: CASSLKMEGATAFF; CDR3 DNA: TGTGCCAGCAGCCTAAAGATGGAGGGGGCGACTGCTTTCTTT
J gene: TRBJ1-2; D gene: NA; clone size: NA; V gene: TRBV9; CDR3 protein: CASSVGGSSYGYTF; CDR3 DNA: TGTGCCAGCAGCGTAGGGGGCAGCAGCTATGGCTACACCTTC
J gene: TRBJ2-1; D gene: NA; clone size: NA; V gene: TRBV5-1; CDR3 protein: CASSFGGSSYNEQFF; CDR3 DNA: TGCGCCAGCAGCTTTGGGGGGAGCTCCTACAATGAGCAGTTCTTC
J gene: TRBJ2-7; D gene: NA; clone size: NA; V gene: TRBV7-9; CDR3 protein: CASSLVPPSGSEQYF; CDR3 DNA: TGTGCCAGCAGCTTAGTACCCCCATCGGGAAGCGAGCAGTACTTC
J gene: TRBJ1-1; D gene: NA; clone size: NA; V gene: TRBV7-2; CDR3 protein: CASSLAPDRTRVKNTEAFF; CDR3 DNA: TGTGCCAGCAGCTTAGCCCCGGACCGAACGAGGGTCAAGAACACTGAAGCTTTCTTT
J gene: TRBJ1-5; D gene: NA; clone size: once; V gene: TRBV3-1/TRBV3-2; CDR3 protein: CASSLASNQPQHF; CDR3 DNA: TGTGCCAGCAGTCTAGCTAGCAATCAGCCCCAGCATTTT
J gene: TRBJ1-4; D gene: NA; clone size: NA; V gene: TRBV2; CDR3 protein: CASRETGRNEKLFF; CDR3 DNA: TGTGCCAGCAGAGAGACAGGACGAAATGAAAAACTGTTTTTT
J gene: TRBJ1-2; D gene: TRBD1; clone size: NA; V gene: TRBV7-2; CDR3 protein: CASSFGQGVPHGYTF; CDR3 DNA: TGTGCCAGCAGCTTTGGGCAGGGGGTCCCTCATGGCTACACCTTC
J gene: TRBJ1-2; D gene: TRBD1; clone size: NA; V gene: TRBV7-8; CDR3 protein: CASSLGTGGSGYTF; CDR3 DNA: TGTGCCAGCAGCTTAGGGACAGGGGGAAGTGGCTACACCTTC
J gene: TRBJ2-1; D gene: TRBD1; clone size: NA; V gene: TRBV5-5; CDR3 protein: CASSLTGVHNEQFF; CDR3 DNA: TGTGCCAGCAGCTTGACAGGGGTGCACAATGAGCAGTTCTTC
J gene: TRBJ2-1; D gene: NA; clone size: NA; V gene: TRBV18; CDR3 protein: CASSRASGQVSYNEQFF; CDR3 DNA: TGTGCCAGCTCACGAGCAAGCGGGCAGGTCTCCTACAATGAGCAGTTCTTC
J gene: TRBJ2-7; D gene: TRBD1; clone size: NA; V gene: TRBV11-2; CDR3 protein: CASSLGTGRYEQYF; CDR3 DNA: TGTGCCAGCAGCTTAGGGACAGGGAGGTACGAGCAGTACTTC
J gene: TRBJ1-5; D gene: NA; clone size: once; V gene: TRBV3-1/TRBV3-2; CDR3 protein: CASSQGTRKPQHF; CDR3 DNA: TGTGCCAGCAGCCAAGGAACACGCAAGCCCCAGCATTTT
J gene: TRBJ1-1; D gene: TRBD1; clone size: NA; V gene: TRBV5-1; CDR3 protein: CASSSGTGMITEAFF; CDR3 DNA: TGCGCCAGCAGCTCAGGGACAGGAATGATAACTGAAGCTTTCTTT
J gene: TRBJ2-2; D gene: NA; clone size: NA; V gene: TRBV24-1; CDR3 protein: CATSEGPGRGSTGELFF; CDR3 DNA: TGTGCCACCAGTGAAGGTCCAGGGAGGGGGAGCACCGGGGAGCTGTTTTTT
J gene: TRBJ2-1; D gene: TRBD2; clone size: NA; V gene: TRBV4-1; CDR3 protein: CASSQFSGGADQGEQFF; CDR3 DNA: TGCGCCAGCAGCCAATTTAGCGGGGGGGCGGATCAGGGTGAGCAGTTCTTC
J gene: TRBJ2-7; D gene: NA; clone size: NA; V gene: TRBV6-5; CDR3 protein: CASHPRTGYEQYF; CDR3 DNA: TGTGCCAGCCATCCTCGAACAGGGTACGAGCAGTACTTC
J gene: TRBJ1-2; D gene: NA; clone size: NA; V gene: TRBV4-1; CDR3 protein: CASSQEGGQRSGGYTF; CDR3 DNA: TGCGCCAGCAGCCAAGAGGGCGGGCAGCGATCGGGTGGCTACACCTTC
J gene: TRBJ1-1; D gene: TRBD1; clone size: NA; V gene: TRBV6-1; CDR3 protein: CASSEPPGTGTTEAFF; CDR3 DNA: TGTGCCAGCAGTGAGCCCCCCGGGACAGGGACCACTGAAGCTTTCTTT
J gene: TRBJ2-3; D gene: TRBD2; clone size: NA; V gene: TRBV19; CDR3 protein: CASSTLWRGATDTQYF; CDR3 DNA: TGTGCCAGTAGTACCCTCTGGCGGGGGGCTACAGATACGCAGTATTTT
J gene: TRBJ2-2; D gene: NA; clone size: NA; V gene: TRBV19; CDR3 protein: CATGNPSMGTGELFF; CDR3 DNA: TGTGCCACCGGCAACCCGTCAATGGGAACCGGGGAGCTGTTTTTT
J gene: TRBJ1-5; D gene: NA; clone size: NA; V gene: TRBV18; CDR3 protein: CASSQGFNQPQHF; CDR3 DNA: TGTGCCAGCTCACAGGGGTTCAATCAGCCCCAGCATTTT
J gene: TRBJ2-1; D gene: NA; clone size: NA; V gene: TRBV7-8; CDR3 protein: CASSHGPYNEQFF; CDR3 DNA: TGTGCCAGCAGCCACGGACCCTACAATGAGCAGTTCTTC
J gene: TRBJ2-3; D gene: TRBD2; clone size: NA; V gene: TRBV11-2; CDR3 protein: CASSLGWGGDTQYF; CDR3 DNA: TGTGCCAGCAGCTTAGGTTGGGGGGGAGATACGCAGTATTTT
J gene: TRBJ1-5; D gene: NA; clone size: NA; V gene: TRBV19; CDR3 protein: CASSWGGAQPQHF; CDR3 DNA: TGTGCCAGTAGTTGGGGGGGGGCTCAGCCCCAGCATTTT
J gene: TRBJ1-4; D gene: TRBD1; clone size: NA; V gene: TRBV5-4; CDR3 protein: CASSSTGDREKLFF; CDR3 DNA: TGTGCCAGCAGCTCTACAGGGGACCGTGAAAAACTGTTTTTT
J gene: TRBJ2-1; D gene: NA; clone size: NA; V gene: TRBV7-9; CDR3 protein: CASSSAGGLASEQFF; CDR3 DNA: TGTGCCAGCAGCTCAGCCGGGGGGCTAGCCAGTGAGCAGTTCTTC
J gene: TRBJ1-5; D gene: NA; clone size: NA; V gene: TRBV6-1; CDR3 protein: CASSEVNRNQPQHF; CDR3 DNA: TGTGCCAGCAGTGAAGTGAACCGCAATCAGCCCCAGCATTTT
J gene: TRBJ1-1; D gene: TRBD1; clone size: NA; V gene: TRBV5-1; CDR3 protein: CASTRTGPNTEAFF; CDR3 DNA: TGCGCCAGCACAAGGACAGGGCCGAACACTGAAGCTTTCTTT
J gene: TRBJ1-4; D gene: NA; clone size: NA; V gene: TRBV19; CDR3 protein: CASSIRQGGEKLFF; CDR3 DNA: TGTGCCAGTAGTATAAGGCAGGGAGGCGAAAAACTGTTTTTT
J gene: TRBJ1-6; D gene: NA; clone size: NA; V gene: TRBV2; CDR3 protein: CASSESQGSSPLHF; CDR3 DNA: TGTGCCAGCAGTGAAAGTCAGGGGAGTTCACCCCTCCACTTT
J gene: TRBJ1-2; D gene: TRBD1; clone size: NA; V gene: TRBV4-2; CDR3 protein: CASSPIQGALDGYTF; CDR3 DNA: TGTGCCAGCAGCCCGATACAGGGGGCGCTTGATGGCTACACCTTC
J gene: TRBJ2-5; D gene: TRBD2; clone size: NA; V gene: TRBV5-4; CDR3 protein: CASSLRRGGEETQYF; CDR3 DNA: TGTGCCAGCAGCTTGCGGCGGGGGGGCGAAGAGACCCAGTACTTC
J gene: TRBJ2-3; D gene: NA; clone size: NA; V gene: TRBV6-2/TRBV6-3; CDR3 protein: CASSYSTIPDTQYF; CDR3 DNA: TGTGCCAGCAGTTACTCAACAATTCCAGATACGCAGTATTTT
J gene: TRBJ1-1; D gene: NA; clone size: NA; V gene: TRBV5-8; CDR3 protein: CATPGELNTEAFF; CDR3 DNA: TGTGCCACCCCGGGGGAACTGAACACTGAAGCTTTCTTT
J gene: TRBJ1-1; D gene: NA; clone size: few; V gene: TRBV5-4; CDR3 protein: CASSLGGTTEAFF; CDR3 DNA: TGTGCCAGCAGCTTGGGAGGTACGACTGAAGCTTTCTTT
J gene: TRBJ2-7; D gene: NA; clone size: NA; V gene: TRBV6-5; CDR3 protein: CASSYSQGSYEQYF; CDR3 DNA: TGTGCCAGCAGTTACTCCCAGGGATCCTACGAGCAGTACTTC
J gene: TRBJ2-5; D gene: NA; clone size: once; V gene: TRBV5-6; CDR3 protein: CASSLFGREETQYF; CDR3 DNA: TGTGCCAGCAGCTTGTTCGGGCGGGAAGAGACCCAGTACTTC
J gene: TRBJ1-1; D gene: NA; clone size: once; V gene: TRBV6-5; CDR3 protein: CASSYVGPFEAFF; CDR3 DNA: TGTGCCAGCAGTTACGTCGGACCGTTTGAAGCTTTCTTT